These 9 T cell receptor beta chains came from one sample sequenced in a study of coeliac disease. Using immunoSEQ multiplex PCR, the repertoire was profiled, and TCRdb retains in-frame clones only, with some absent. The sample has fewer than 5,000 clones; 60% to 65% are singletons. Material for sequencing was lamina propria lymphocytes from the gut. The receptors originated from a woman in her 70s with celiac disease.

The gene calls are TRBV2 and TRBJ2-7; 8 nucleotides align to TRBD2. Germline-derived CDR1 and CDR2 are SNHLY and FYNNEI. The CDR3 has 15 residues. V lost 4 bases, J lost 2 bases, and 7 bases stayed unmatched. CDR3 coding DNA: TGTGCCAGCAGTGCCAGCGGGGGATTCCCCTACGAGCAGTACTTC. Amino acids: CASSASGGFPYEQYF.

This clone showed up just once. V is TRBV28 and J is TRBJ1-6; 10 bases are shared with TRBD1. Germline CDR1 and CDR2: MDHEN and SYDVKM. This CDR3 spans 14 amino acids. V gave up 4 bases and J gave up 7 bases; unmatched junction bases: 1. Written as DNA, the CDR3 is TGTGCCAGCAGTTCGGGACAGGGGAATTCACCCCTCCACTTT. Translation gives CASSSGQGNSPLHF.

V and J are TRBV27 and TRBJ2-6; D is possibly TRBD1 (6 bases). V was cut by 8 bases and J by 2 bases, with 16 bases left in between. Per germline, CDR1 MNHEY and CDR2 SMNVEV (reference sequence). The CDR3 extends over 16 amino acids. CDR3 sequence: CASGWTDFAGANVLTF. CDR3 DNA sequence: TGTGCCAGCGGATGGACAGATTTCGCTGGGGCCAACGTCCTGACTTTC.

The V gene is TRBV11-1, the J gene TRBJ1-6, with a weak D call TRBD1 (5 bases). The length of the CDR3 is 13 residues. Germline assignment: CDR1 SGHAT and CDR2 FQDESV (reference sequence). The V end lost 4 bases, the J end lost 11 bases, and 12 bases lay between the germline ends. As DNA, the CDR3 is TGTGCCAGCAGCTCTGGGGCCGATCCACCCCTCCACTTT. Translating gives CASSSGADPPLHF.

This clone is medium-sized in the sample. The chain couples TRBV5-5 to TRBJ2-7; 11 bases line up with TRBD2. The J segment lost 0 bases and the V segment lost 2 bases, leaving 4 bases of the junction unmatched. The V gene's germline CDR1 is SGHKS and CDR2 YYEKEE (reference sequence). The CDR3 is made up of 16 amino acids. The CDR3 spells CASSFLLAGASYEQYF. CDR3 sequence (DNA): TGTGCCAGCAGCTTCTTACTAGCGGGGGCCTCCTACGAGCAGTACTTC.

This chain joins TRBV4-2 and TRBJ1-1, with D hard to call. Trimming stripped 1 base from V and 6 bases from J, with 9 bases between. This CDR3 has 13 residues. From germline, CDR1 is LGHNA and CDR2 YNFKEQ. CDR3 sequence reads: CASSQAGLPEAFF. DNA of the CDR3: TGTGCCAGCAGCCAAGCTGGGCTCCCTGAAGCTTTCTTT.

This clone was seen only once. The gene calls are TRBV6-5 and TRBJ2-4; possible D gene TRBD2, 6 bases. Germline assignment: CDR1 MNHEY and CDR2 SVGAGI. This CDR3 has 14 residues. Deletions cut 5 bases from V and 3 bases from J, with 11 bases between. CDR3 in amino acids: CASSNGGNKNIQYF. CDR3 nucleotides: TGTGCCAGCAGTAATGGGGGGAACAAAAACATTCAGTACTTC.

This CDR3 reads CASSVGHSGELFF. The CDR3 nucleotides are TGTGCCAGCAGCGTAGGACACTCCGGGGAGCTGTTTTTT. The chain links TRBV9 to TRBJ2-2; the D is unclear. CDR3 length equals 13 residues. Germline V gene lookup returns CDR1 SGDLS and CDR2 YYNGEE. The V gene lost 0 bases and the J gene lost 6 bases, with 6 bases spanning the gap.

This clone was picked up a small number of times. The chain uses TRBV27 and TRBJ2-7; 8 nucleotides line up with TRBD2. With 3 bases clipped from V and 3 bases from J, the junction kept 4 bases outside the gene matches. Germline V gives CDR1 MNHEY, CDR2 SMNVEV (reference sequence). This CDR3 is 14 amino acids long. The CDR3 loop is CASSFSGVNYEQYF. In DNA, the CDR3 is TGTGCCAGCAGTTTTAGCGGGGTTAACTACGAGCAGTACTTC.